This T cell receptor (beta chain) was captured in a study of blood T cells in healthy people across ages (dated by TCRdb to 2015 to 2017). Regarding the research as a whole: In model experiments, roughly one uniquely barcoded TCR beta cDNA molecule per two T cells was captured by template switching. For two donors (one aged 18 to 29 and one aged 80 or older), the study analyzed two additional independent replicas of 1 million unique cDNA reads from the same blood draw. To avoid experimental bias, donors of different ages were randomly spread across the sequencing lanes. The donors were split into four age groups: young (average about 15 years), middle-aged (roughly 42), aged (approximately 60) and long-lived (under 90). The study measured age-related changes in TCR beta repertoire diversity using deep sequencing normalized with unique cDNA molecular identifiers.

The approximately 39 donors, aged roughly 6 to 95 years, were systemically healthy Caucasian individuals from Russia. Ten milliliters of peripheral blood were drawn from each donor into EDTA-treated Vacutainer tubes. PBMCs were isolated by Ficoll-Paque density-gradient centrifugation, with at least 6.5 million obtained per sample. Total RNA was extracted from PBMCs with Trizol reagent, with at least 5.5 micrograms obtained per sample. For every donor, flow cytometry on a PBMC aliquot measured the percentage of naive CD45RAhigh/CD27high T cells. CDR3 length: 17 amino acids, cysteine to phenylalanine. The kept DNA is CDR3 alone, 51 bases in frame from the first base. V loses 2 bases at its end and J loses 6 bases; junction bases beyond the gene matches: 15. CDR1 SGHTA and CDR2 FQGNSA were looked up in the germline V gene. The library was prepared using 5' RACE. The instrument was an Illumina HiSeq 2500. A second PCR of roughly 7 to 12 cycles was performed with a sample-barcoded 5' primer and a J-beta primer mix. A template-switch 5' adaptor carrying 12 random nucleotides introduced a unique molecular identifier onto each TCR beta cDNA molecule. Each sample yielded at least 3 million CDR3-containing paired-end reads. First-strand cDNA was synthesized from all RNA with the Mint cDNA synthesis kit, primed by a TRBC-specific oligonucleotide. After uracil-DNA glycosylase treatment, a first 18-cycle PCR used universal primers M1SS and BC2_uni_R on all cDNA. Under the source paper's analysis protocol: For normalization, 1 million high-quality reads, each with a distinct molecular identifier, were randomly selected from each sample. Instead of being binned into consensus sequences, reads that shared molecular identifiers were thrown out. MiTCR, run with a Q25 quality threshold and the strictest error-elimination algorithm, handled CDR3 identification, clonotype clustering and error correction. A nonparametric unseen species model using Euler transformation provided a lower-bound estimate of total TCR beta diversity. TCRdb reanalyzed the raw reads on its own, using fastp at Q25 for trimming and MiXCR for clone calling, and kept in-frame beta chains. Identical CDR3 proteins give one entry, which carries the most common genes and DNA. TCRdb, not the authors, supplied the V and J calls. Present in this sample are 600,000 or so distinct CDR3 sequences, 20% to 25% of which were seen just once. Roughly 3.6% of the sample goes to the ten largest clones.

This clonotype was found many times. Its antigen is still unknown. No much larger clone exists at a distance of one base, and base qualities are not known. Study-wide findings and limitations: The CMV infection status of donors was not known, potentially confounding age-related changes in expanded clonotypes. Since profiling was done on bulk unsorted PBMCs, naive and antigen-experienced compartments could not be conclusively compared. A strong correlation was found between observed TCR beta diversity and the percentage of naive T cells measured by flow cytometry. Estimates of total diversity based on one million sequenced T cells were considered lower bounds and underestimates. As age increased, observed TCR beta diversity per million T cells dropped in a roughly linear way, and a significant reduction was already evident by age 40. Compared with the aged group, the long-lived group had more naive CD4+ T cells, fewer expanded clones and increased TCR diversity, suggesting age selection.

The TCR was taken from a man between 70 and 80 years old in good health. The chain is made from TRBV7-2 and TRBJ2-7, with 8 junctional bases fitting TRBD2. Sample: blood. The nucleotide sequence is TGTGCCAGCAGCTTACCACCGGGAGGGAGGGCCTTCGGCGAGCAGTACTTC. It is translated as CASSLPPGGRAFGEQYF.